In its sample, the clone carrying this TCR beta chain was seen once. This entry comes from a study of blood T cell repertoires in COVID-19. The V segment lost 8 bases and the J segment 4 bases; nucleotides outside the gene matches: 12. CDR3 size: 15 residues. Germline V gene lookup returns CDR1 KGHSH and CDR2 LQKENI. Using immunoSEQ multiplex PCR, the repertoire was profiled, and TCRdb retains in-frame clones only, with some absent. The sample has under 400,000 clones; about 87% are singletons. This chain joins TRBV18 and TRBJ1-1; 8 bases align to TRBD1. The TCR originated in a man in his forties in a cohort exposed to, infected with or recovered from COVID-19 (not recorded which). Sequenced: PBMCs or T cells enriched from blood (not recorded which). The CDR3 is CASTQGAAGSTEAFF. DNA of the CDR3: TGTGCCAGCACCCAGGGGGCCGCGGGGAGCACTGAAGCTTTCTTT.